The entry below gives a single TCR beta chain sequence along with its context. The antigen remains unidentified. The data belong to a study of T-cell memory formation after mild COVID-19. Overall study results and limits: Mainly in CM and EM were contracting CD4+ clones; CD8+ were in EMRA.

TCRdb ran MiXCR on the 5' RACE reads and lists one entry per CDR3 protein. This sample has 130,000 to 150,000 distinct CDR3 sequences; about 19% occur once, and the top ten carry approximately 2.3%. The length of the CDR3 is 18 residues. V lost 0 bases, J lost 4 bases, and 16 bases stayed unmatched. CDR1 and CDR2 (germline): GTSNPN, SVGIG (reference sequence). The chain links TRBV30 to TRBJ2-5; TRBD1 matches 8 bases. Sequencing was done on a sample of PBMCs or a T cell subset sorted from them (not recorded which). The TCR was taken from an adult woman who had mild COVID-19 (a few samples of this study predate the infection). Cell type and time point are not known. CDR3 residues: CAWSVLFPRSQGGETQYF. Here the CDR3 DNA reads TGTGCCTGGAGTGTACTATTCCCCCGGTCACAGGGGGGAGAGACCCAGTACTTC. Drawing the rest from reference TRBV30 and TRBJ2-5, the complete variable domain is SQTIHQWPATLVQPVGSPLSLECTVEGTSNPNLYWYRQAAGRGLQLLFYSVGIGQISSEVPQNLSASRPQDRQFILSSKKLLLSDSGFYLCAWSVLFPRSQGGETQYFGPGTRLLVL.